The present T cell receptor beta chain was sequenced within a study of post-analysis software for immune sequencing data (dated by TCRdb to 2013 to 2016). About the study as a whole: Disease courses on record covered relapsing-remitting, secondary progressive and progressive-relapsing multiple sclerosis, though some patients had no subtype annotation. A subset of samples was prepared in parallel using single-end sample barcoding, then pooled and co-amplified after Illumina adapter ligation. Patient repertoires were compared against 11 previously published healthy control repertoires from donors aged roughly 6 to 28 years.

Broader findings and caveats from the paper: Patients showed significantly higher frequencies than controls for a handful of TRBV segments, among them TRBV5-6, TRBV5-1 and TRBV20-1. When samples were clustered directly using the F measure, samples prepared in the same batch co-clustered strongly, which prompted a batch-effect correction. The control group was slightly older than the multiple sclerosis patient group. Compared with controls, multiple sclerosis patients had significantly lower normalized Chao1 diversity, a finding suggesting substantial peripheral T-cell clonal expansion.

TCR beta repertoires were profiled from peripheral blood of some 13 young patients with multiple sclerosis to demonstrate the VDJtools post-analysis software. The multiple sclerosis patients were children and adolescents between roughly 6 and 16 years of age. The CDR3, from cysteine to phenylalanine, totals 11 residues. CDR3 DNA is the only sequence kept; it has 33 bases, read in frame from the first base. CDR1 DFQATT and CDR2 SNEGSKA were looked up in the germline V gene (reference sequence). Libraries came from PCR. Instrument used: Illumina HiSeq 2500. Unique molecular identifiers were incorporated into TCR beta cDNA libraries to reduce PCR and sequencing biases. About 500,000 cDNA molecules were obtained for every 1 to 10 million input T cells, so each molecule roughly corresponded to one T cell. The same protocol used for the earlier healthy control dataset was applied to prepare and sequence the patient libraries. Samples belonging to the same batch were prepared together, multiplexed and sequenced on a shared HiSeq lane. From the authors' description of their analysis: Raw barcoded reads were processed with MIGEC, discarding single-read molecular identifier groups before consensus assembly and CDR3 extraction. Clonotype tables were post-analysed with VDJtools, and diversity was normalized by down-sampling all datasets to the smallest sample size. In repertoire overlap clustering, CDR3 amino acid sequences, but not nucleotide sequences, were matched to correct batch-related cross-sample contamination. In-frame beta chains were kept once TCRdb had trimmed the public reads at Q25 with fastp and called clones with MiXCR. Rows are combined by CDR3 protein, so each entry shows the most common genes and DNA. None of the V and J calls come from the authors' own analysis; TCRdb made them. The sample records under 650,000 distinct CDR3 sequences, roughly 47% of which are singletons. The top ten clonotypes cover 1.5% to 2% of the sample.

Worth noting for this clonotype: The antigen it binds to is not known. No much larger clone is present one base from it, and per-base qualities are unavailable.

The sequence came from a girl aged 10 to 17 with multiple sclerosis. Sample: blood. This receptor chain uses TRBV20-1 and TRBJ1-2, with 7 bases matching TRBD1. The CDR3 here reads CNRTGARGYTF. The DNA is as follows: TGCAATAGGACAGGAGCACGAGGCTACACCTTC.